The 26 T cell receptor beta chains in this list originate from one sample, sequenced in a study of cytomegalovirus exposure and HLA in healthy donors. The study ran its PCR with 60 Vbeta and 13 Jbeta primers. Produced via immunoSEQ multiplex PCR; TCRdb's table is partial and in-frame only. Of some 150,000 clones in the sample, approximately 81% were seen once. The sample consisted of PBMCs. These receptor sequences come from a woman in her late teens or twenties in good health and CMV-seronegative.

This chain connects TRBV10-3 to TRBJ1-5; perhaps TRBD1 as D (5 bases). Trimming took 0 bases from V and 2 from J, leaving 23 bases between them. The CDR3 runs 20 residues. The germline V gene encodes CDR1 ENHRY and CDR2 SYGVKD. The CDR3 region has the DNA TGTGCCATCAGTGAGTCGCTTGGCAGGGAATTCCGATTGGGCAATCAGCCCCAGCATTTT. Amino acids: CAISESLGREFRLGNQPQHF.

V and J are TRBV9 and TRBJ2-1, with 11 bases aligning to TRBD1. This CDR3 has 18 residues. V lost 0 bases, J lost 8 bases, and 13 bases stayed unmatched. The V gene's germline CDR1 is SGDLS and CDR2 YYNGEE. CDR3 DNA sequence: TGTGCCAGCAGCGTAGTTATCCGGGGGACAGGGGGATCTGATGAGCAGTTCTTC. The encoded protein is CASSVVIRGTGGSDEQFF.

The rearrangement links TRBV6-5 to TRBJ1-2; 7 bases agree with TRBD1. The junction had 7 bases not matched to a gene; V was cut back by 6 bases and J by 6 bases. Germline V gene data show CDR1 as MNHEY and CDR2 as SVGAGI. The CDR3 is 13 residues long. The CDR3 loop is CASRIPGGDGYTF. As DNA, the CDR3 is TGTGCCAGCAGGATCCCAGGGGGAGATGGCTACACCTTC.

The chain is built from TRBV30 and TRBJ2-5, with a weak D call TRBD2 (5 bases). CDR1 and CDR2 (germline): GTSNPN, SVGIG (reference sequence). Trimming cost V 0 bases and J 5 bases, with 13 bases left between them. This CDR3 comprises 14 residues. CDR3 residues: CAWSVGQPGETQYF. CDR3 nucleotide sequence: TGTGCCTGGAGTGTTGGGCAGCCGGGGGAGACCCAGTACTTC.

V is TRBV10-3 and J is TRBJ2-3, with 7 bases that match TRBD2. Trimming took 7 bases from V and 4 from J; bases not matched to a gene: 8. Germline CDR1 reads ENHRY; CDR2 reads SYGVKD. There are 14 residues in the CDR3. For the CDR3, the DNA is TGTGCCATCATCCCCGGGACTACCGCAGATACGCAGTATTTT. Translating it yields CAIIPGTTADTQYF.

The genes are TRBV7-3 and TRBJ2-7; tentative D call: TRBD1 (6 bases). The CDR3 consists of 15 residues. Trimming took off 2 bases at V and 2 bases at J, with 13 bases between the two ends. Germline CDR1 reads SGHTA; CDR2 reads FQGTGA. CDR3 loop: CASSLSGAPTYEQYF. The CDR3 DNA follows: TGTGCCAGCAGCTTATCAGGGGCGCCCACCTACGAGCAGTACTTC.

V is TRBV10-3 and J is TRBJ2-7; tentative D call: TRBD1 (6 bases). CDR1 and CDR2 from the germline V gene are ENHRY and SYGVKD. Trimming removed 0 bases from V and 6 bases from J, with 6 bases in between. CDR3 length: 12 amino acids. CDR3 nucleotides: TGTGCCATCAGTGAGTCGGGGGCCGAGCAGTACTTC. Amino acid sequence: CAISESGAEQYF.

The CDR3 loop is CASSSGQGLSQETQYF. In nucleotides, the CDR3 is TGTGCCAGCAGTTCAGGACAGGGGTTGTCCCAAGAGACCCAGTACTTC. The V call is TRBV28, the J call TRBJ2-5; 9 nucleotides line up with TRBD1. From germline, CDR1 is MDHEN and CDR2 SYDVKM. V lost 4 bases, J lost 1 base, and 7 bases stayed unmatched. CDR3 length: 16 residues.

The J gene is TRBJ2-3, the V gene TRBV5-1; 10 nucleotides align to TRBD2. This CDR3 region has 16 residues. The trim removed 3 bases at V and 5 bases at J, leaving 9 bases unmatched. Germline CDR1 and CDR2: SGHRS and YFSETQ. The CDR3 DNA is TGCGCCAGCAGCTCGGGAGCGGGGGGGCGGGGAGATACGCAGTATTTT. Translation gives CASSSGAGGRGDTQYF.

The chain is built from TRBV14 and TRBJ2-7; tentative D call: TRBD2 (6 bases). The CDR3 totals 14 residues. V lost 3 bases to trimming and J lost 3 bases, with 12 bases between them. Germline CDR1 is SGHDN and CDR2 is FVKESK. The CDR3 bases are TGTGCCAGCAGCCAGGGGGGTCCGGACTACGAGCAGTACTTC. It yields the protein CASSQGGPDYEQYF. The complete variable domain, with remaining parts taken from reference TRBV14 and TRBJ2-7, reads EAGVTQFPSHSVIEKGQTVTLRCDPISGHDNLYWYRRVMGKEIKFLLHFVKESKQDESGMPNNRFLAERTGGTYSTLKVQPAELEDSGVYFCASSQGGPDYEQYFGPGTRLTVT.

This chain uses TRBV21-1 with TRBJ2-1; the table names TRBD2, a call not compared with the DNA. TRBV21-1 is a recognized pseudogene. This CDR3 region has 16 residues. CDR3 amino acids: CASSKGEREGNNEQFF. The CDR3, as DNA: TGTGCCAGCAGCAAAGGGGAGCGGGAGGGAAACAATGAGCAGTTCTTC.

CDR3 protein: CASSLAGVHNEQFF. In DNA form, the CDR3 reads TGCGCCAGCAGCTTGGCCGGGGTCCACAATGAGCAGTTCTTC. J is TRBJ2-1 and V is TRBV5-1, with D tentatively TRBD2 (5 bases). V gave up 0 bases and J gave up 5 bases, with 9 bases separating them. CDR3 length equals 14 residues. CDR1 and CDR2 (germline): SGHRS, YFSETQ.

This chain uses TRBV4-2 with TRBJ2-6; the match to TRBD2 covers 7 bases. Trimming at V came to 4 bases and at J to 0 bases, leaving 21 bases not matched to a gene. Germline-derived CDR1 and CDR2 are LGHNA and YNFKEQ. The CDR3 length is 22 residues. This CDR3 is CASSRRAPGGLQINSGANVLTF. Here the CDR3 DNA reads TGTGCCAGCAGCCGCAGAGCCCCCGGGGGACTACAAATAAACTCTGGGGCCAACGTCCTGACTTTC.

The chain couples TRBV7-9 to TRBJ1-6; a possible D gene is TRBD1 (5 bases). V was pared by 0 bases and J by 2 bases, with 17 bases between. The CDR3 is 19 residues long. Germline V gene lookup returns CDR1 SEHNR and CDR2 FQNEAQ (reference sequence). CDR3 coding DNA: TGTGCCAGCAGCTTAGCACGGGGCGGACCGGGGGCCTATAATTCACCCCTCCACTTT. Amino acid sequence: CASSLARGGPGAYNSPLHF.

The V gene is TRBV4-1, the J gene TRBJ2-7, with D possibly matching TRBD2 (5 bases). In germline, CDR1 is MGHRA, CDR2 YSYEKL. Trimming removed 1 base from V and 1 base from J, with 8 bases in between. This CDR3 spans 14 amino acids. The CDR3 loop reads CASSQAEGSYEQYF. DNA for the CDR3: TGCGCCAGCAGCCAAGCCGAGGGATCCTACGAGCAGTACTTC.

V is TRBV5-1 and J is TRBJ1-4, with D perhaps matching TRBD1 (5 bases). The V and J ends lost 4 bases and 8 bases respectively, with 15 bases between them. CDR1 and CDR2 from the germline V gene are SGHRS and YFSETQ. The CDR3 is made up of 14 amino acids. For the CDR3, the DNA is TGCGCCAGCAGCCAAGACAGCCGGGGGGAAAAACTGTTTTTT. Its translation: CASSQDSRGEKLFF.

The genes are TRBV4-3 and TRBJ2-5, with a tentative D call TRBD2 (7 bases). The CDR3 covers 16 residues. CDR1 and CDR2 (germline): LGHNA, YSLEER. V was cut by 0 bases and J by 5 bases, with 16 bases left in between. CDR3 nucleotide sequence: TGCGCCAGCAGCCAAGATTCCGGGGGGCCTCGGGAGACCCAGTACTTC. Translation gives CASSQDSGGPRETQYF.

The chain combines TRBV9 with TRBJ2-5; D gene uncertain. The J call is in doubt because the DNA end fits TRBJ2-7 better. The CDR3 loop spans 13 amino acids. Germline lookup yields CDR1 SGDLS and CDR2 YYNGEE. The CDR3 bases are TGTGCCAGCAGCGTAGACGAGTCCTACGAGCAGTACTTC. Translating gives CASSVDESYEQYF.

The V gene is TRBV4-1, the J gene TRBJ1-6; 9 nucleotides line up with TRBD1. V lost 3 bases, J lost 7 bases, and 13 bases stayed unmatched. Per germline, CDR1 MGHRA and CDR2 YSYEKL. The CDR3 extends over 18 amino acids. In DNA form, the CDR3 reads TGCGCCAGCAGCCAGAAGCTTATAAGGACAGGGGAGAATTCACCCCTCCACTTT. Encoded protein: CASSQKLIRTGENSPLHF.

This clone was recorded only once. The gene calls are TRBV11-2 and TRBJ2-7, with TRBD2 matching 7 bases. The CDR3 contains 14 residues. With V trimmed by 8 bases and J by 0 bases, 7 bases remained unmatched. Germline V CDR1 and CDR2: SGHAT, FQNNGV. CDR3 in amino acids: CASSWSGGSYEQYF. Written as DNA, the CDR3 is TGTGCCAGCTCTTGGTCGGGGGGCTCCTACGAGCAGTACTTC.

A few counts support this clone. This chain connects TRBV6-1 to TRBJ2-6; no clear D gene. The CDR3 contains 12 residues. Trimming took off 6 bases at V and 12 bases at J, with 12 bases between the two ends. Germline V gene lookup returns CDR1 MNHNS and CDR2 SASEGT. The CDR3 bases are TGTGCCAGCAGCGTAAAACCCGGCGTCCTGACTTTC. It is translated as CASSVKPGVLTF.

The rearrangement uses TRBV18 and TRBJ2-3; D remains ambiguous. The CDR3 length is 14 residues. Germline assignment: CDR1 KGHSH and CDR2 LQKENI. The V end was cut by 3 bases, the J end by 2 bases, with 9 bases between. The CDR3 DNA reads TGTGCCAGCTCACCTCTGCAGAACACAGATACGCAGTATTTT. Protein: CASSPLQNTDTQYF.

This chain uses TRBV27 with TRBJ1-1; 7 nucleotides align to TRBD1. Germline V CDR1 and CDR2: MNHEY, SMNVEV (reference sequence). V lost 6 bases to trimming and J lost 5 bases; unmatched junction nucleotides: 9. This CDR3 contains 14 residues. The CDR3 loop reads CASRGGGGRTEAFF. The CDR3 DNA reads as TGTGCCAGCAGAGGAGGGGGCGGAAGGACTGAAGCTTTCTTT.

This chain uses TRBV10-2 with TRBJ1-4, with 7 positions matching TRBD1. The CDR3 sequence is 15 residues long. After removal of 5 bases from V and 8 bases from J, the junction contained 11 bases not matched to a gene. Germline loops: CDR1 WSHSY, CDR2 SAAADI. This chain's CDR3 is CASSPRDSREEKLFF. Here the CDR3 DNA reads TGCGCCAGCAGTCCGAGGGACAGCCGAGAAGAAAAACTGTTTTTT.

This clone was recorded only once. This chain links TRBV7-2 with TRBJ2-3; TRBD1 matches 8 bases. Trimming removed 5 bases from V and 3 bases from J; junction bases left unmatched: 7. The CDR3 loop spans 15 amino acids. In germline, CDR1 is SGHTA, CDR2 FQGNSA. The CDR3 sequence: CASSGRQGTTDTQYF. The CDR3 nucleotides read TGTGCCAGCAGCGGACGACAGGGGACGACAGATACGCAGTATTTT.

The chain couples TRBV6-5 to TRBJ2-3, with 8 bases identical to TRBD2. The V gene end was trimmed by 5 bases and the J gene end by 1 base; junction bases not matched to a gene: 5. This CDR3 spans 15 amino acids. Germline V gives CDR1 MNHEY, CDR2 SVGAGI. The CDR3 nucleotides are TGTGCCAGCAGTAGGGCGGGGGGACGCACAGATACGCAGTATTTT. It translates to CASSRAGGRTDTQYF.